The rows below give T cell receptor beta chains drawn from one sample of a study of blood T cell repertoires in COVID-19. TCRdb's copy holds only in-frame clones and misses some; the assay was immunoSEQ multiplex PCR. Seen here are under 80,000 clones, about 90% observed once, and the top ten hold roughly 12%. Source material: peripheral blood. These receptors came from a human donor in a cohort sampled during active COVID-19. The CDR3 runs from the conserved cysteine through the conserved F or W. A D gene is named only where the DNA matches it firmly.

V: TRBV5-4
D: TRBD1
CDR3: CASSPGQGAGADTQYF

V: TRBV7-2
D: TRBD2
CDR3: CASDSGGANTQYF

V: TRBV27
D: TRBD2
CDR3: CASSLVAGGTDTQYF

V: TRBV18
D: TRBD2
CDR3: CASSQTSGGPTDTQYF

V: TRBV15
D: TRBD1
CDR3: CATSSKTGGAYNEQFF

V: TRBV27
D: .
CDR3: CASSLSGFESTDTQYF

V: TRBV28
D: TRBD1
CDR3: CASSGDRVGTEAFF

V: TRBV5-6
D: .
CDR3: CASSPVGARSPLHF

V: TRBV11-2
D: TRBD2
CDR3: CASSRLAGGQFF

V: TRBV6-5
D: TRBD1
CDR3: CASSREQGAYGYTF

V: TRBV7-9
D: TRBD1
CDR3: CASSLQGAEGDGYTF

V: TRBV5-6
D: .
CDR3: CASGGSEQFF

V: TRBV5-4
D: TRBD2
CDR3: CASSLAGWDTQYF

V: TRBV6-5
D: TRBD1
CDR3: CASRDRESTEAFF

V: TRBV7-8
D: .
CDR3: CASGFGQPNQPQHF

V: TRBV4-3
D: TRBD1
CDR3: CASSQGQGAFVTDTQYF

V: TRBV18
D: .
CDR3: CASSLLDSYEQYF

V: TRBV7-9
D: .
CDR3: CASSFRVSGANVLTF

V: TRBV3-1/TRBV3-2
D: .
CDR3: CASSFSRGELFF

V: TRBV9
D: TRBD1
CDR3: CASSEEETGRNYGYTF

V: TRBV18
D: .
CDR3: CASSKIHRSAGDGYTF

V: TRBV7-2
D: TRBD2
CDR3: CASSSRGGRTDTQYF

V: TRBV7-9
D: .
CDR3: CASSPGRGGWVNEQFF

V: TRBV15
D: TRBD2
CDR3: CATGTRQETQYF

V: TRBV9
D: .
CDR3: CASSVVGGANSETQYF

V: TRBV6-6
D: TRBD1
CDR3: CASGPQGLLSEQYF

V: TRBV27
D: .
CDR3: CASSLGTGEQFF